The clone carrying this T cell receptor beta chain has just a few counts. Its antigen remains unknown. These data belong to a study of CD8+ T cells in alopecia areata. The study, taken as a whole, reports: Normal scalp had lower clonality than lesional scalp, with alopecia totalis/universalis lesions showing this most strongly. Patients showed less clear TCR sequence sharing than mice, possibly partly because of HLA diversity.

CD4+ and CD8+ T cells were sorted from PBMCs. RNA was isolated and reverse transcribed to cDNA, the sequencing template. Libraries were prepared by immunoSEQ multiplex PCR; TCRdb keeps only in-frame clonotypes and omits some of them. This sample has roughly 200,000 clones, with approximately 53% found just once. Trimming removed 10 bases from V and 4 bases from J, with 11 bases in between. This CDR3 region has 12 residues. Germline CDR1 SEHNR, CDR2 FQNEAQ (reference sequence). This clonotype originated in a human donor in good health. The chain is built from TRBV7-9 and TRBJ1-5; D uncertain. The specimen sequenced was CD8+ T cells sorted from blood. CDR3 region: CATQASNQPQHF. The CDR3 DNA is TGTGCCACTCAGGCTTCGAATCAGCCCCAGCATTTT.